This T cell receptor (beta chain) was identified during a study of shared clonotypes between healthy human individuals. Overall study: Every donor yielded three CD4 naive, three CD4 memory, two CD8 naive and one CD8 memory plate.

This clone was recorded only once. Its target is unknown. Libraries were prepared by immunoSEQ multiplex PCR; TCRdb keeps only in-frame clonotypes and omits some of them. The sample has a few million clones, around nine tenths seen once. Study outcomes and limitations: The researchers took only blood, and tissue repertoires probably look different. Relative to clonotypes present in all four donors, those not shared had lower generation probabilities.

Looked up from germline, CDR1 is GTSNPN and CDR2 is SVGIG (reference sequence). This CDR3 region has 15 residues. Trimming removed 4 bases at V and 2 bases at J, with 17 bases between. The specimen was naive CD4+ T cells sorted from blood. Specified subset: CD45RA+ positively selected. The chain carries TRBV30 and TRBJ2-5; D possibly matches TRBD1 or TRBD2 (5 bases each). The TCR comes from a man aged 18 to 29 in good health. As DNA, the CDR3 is TGTGCCTGGAACTTCAAGCAGGGACCTCAAGAGACCCAGTACTTC. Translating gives CAWNFKQGPQETQYF.